The next 21 T cell receptor beta chains were all read from a single sample in a study of PD-1 blockade in classical Hodgkin lymphoma. The data were produced by immunoSEQ multiplex PCR, yet TCRdb's version contains in-frame clones alone and is incomplete. The table lists 30,000 to 40,000 clones, roughly four fifths of them singletons. No patient escaped relapse after autologous stem cell transplantation, and brentuximab vedotin exposure varied. The sequencing used peripheral blood mononuclear cells (PBMCs), collected at baseline. These receptors were collected from a human donor with classical Hodgkin lymphoma.

The rearrangement uses TRBV2 and TRBJ2-5; 9 positions agree with TRBD1. The CDR3 has 13 residues. V shed 8 bases and J 7 bases; nucleotides not matched to a gene: 8. Looked up from germline, CDR1 is SNHLY and CDR2 is FYNNEI. The CDR3 is CASSGQGLGTQYF. In DNA, the CDR3 is TGTGCCAGCTCCGGACAGGGGCTGGGGACCCAGTACTTC.

With respect to this clone: One end of the junction is discordant with germline, which a read error may explain. The gene calls are TRBV7-7 and TRBJ2-1; 11 bases match TRBD2. This CDR3 spans 14 amino acids. Germline CDR1 and CDR2: SSHAT and FNYEAQ (reference sequence). This CDR3 is CASSLAGGGNEQFF. CDR3 nucleotides: TGTGCTAGCAGCTTAGCGGGAGGGGGCAATGAGCAGTTCTTC.

The chain's CDR3 is CASSSDRNPEAFF. The CDR3 DNA sequence: TGTGCCAGCAGTTCGGACAGAAACCCTGAAGCTTTCTTT. This chain links TRBV6-5 with TRBJ1-1; a possible D gene is TRBD1 (6 bases). The V end was cut by 4 bases, the J end by 6 bases, with 12 bases between. CDR1 is MNHEY, CDR2 SVGAGI, per germline. The CDR3 consists of 13 residues.

A single count supports this clone. The gene calls are TRBV9 and TRBJ2-2, with a possible D match to TRBD2 (5 bases). V shed 4 bases and J shed 5 bases, with 12 bases lying between them. Germline V gives CDR1 SGDLS, CDR2 YYNGEE. There are 14 residues in the CDR3. The CDR3 DNA reads TGTGCCAGCAGCACCCGGGATGGGACCGGGGAGCTGTTTTTT. It specifies CASSTRDGTGELFF.

The count of this clone is one. The chain is built from TRBV4-3 and TRBJ2-1, with D unclear. Trimming cost V 0 bases and J 2 bases, with 8 bases left between them. Germline loops: CDR1 LGHNA, CDR2 YSLEER. There are 15 residues in the CDR3. CDR3 sequence (DNA): TGCGCCAGCAGCCAAGATGTTCCTACCTACAATGAGCAGTTCTTC. Its translation: CASSQDVPTYNEQFF.

This clone was seen only a few times. The chain is built from TRBV5-1 and TRBJ1-1; 9 nucleotides agree with TRBD1. The J segment lost 5 bases and the V segment lost 4 bases, leaving 6 bases of the junction unmatched. The germline gives CDR1 SGHRS, CDR2 YFSETQ. This CDR3 has 14 residues. The chain's CDR3 is CASSRGQGNTEAFF. In DNA, the CDR3 is TGCGCCAGCAGCCGGGGACAGGGAAATACTGAAGCTTTCTTT.

This clone was recorded only once. V and J are TRBV7-9 and TRBJ1-2; D is undetermined. Germline CDR1 and CDR2: SEHNR and FQNEAQ (reference sequence). Trimming pared 0 bases from V and 6 bases from J, leaving 11 bases between. There are 14 residues in the CDR3. The CDR3 here is CASSLAIGLHGYTF. For the CDR3, the DNA is TGTGCCAGCAGCTTAGCGATCGGGCTGCATGGCTACACCTTC.

There are a few counts of this clone. The chain combines TRBV6-1 with TRBJ2-7, with 11 positions matching TRBD2. V shed 4 bases and J 2 bases; nucleotides not matched to a gene: 13. CDR3 size: 18 residues. The germline gives CDR1 MNHNS, CDR2 SASEGT. CDR3 residues: CASSGYSGGATSPYEQYF. The CDR3 nucleotides are TGTGCCAGCAGTGGTTATAGCGGGGGGGCGACCTCCCCCTACGAGCAGTACTTC.

CDR3 sequence (DNA): TGTGCCAGCAGTTTATTAACAGGGGATCAGCCCCAGCATTTT. Translated, it gives CASSLLTGDQPQHF. The rearrangement uses TRBV27 and TRBJ1-5; TRBD1 matches at 7 bases. Germline V gene sequence: CDR1 MNHEY, CDR2 SMNVEV (reference sequence). This CDR3 is 14 amino acids long. After removal of 1 base from V and 5 bases from J, the junction contained 2 bases not matched to a gene.

This clone is deemed medium-sized. J is TRBJ1-3 and V is TRBV11-3, with a possible D match to TRBD1 (5 bases). The CDR3 has 14 amino acids. Germline V gene lookup returns CDR1 SGHNT and CDR2 YENEEA. V gave up 3 bases and J gave up 2 bases, with 8 bases separating them. DNA of the CDR3: TGTGCCAGCAGCTTCGCGACAGCTGGAAACACCATATATTTT. This sequence encodes CASSFATAGNTIYF.

The chain recombines TRBV6-1 with TRBJ2-7; 7 bases map to TRBD2. The germline gives CDR1 MNHNS, CDR2 SASEGT. With V trimmed by 7 bases and J by 0 bases, 6 bases remained unmatched. This CDR3 contains 14 residues. The DNA of the CDR3 is TGTGCCAGCATAGAGCGGGGTCTCTCCTACGAGCAGTACTTC. It encodes CASIERGLSYEQYF.

This chain connects TRBV7-9 to TRBJ2-3, with 10 bases fitting TRBD1. CDR1 SEHNR and CDR2 FQNEAQ come from the germline V gene (reference sequence). Trimming took 5 bases from V and 4 from J; bases not matched to a gene: 6. The CDR3 is 15 residues long. The CDR3 DNA reads TGTGCCAGCAGCCCGACAGGGGGCCAGTCAGATACGCAGTATTTT. It is translated as CASSPTGGQSDTQYF.

The rearrangement joins TRBV4-1 to TRBJ1-5; D not resolved. Trimming cost V 0 bases and J 4 bases, with 4 bases left between them. CDR1 MGHRA and CDR2 YSYEKL come from the germline V gene. The CDR3 consists of 13 residues. The CDR3 here is CASSQDRNQPQHF. CDR3 DNA sequence: TGCGCCAGCAGCCAAGACCGAAATCAGCCCCAGCATTTT.

This clone was picked up one time. The rearrangement uses TRBV19 and TRBJ1-1; TRBD1 is a possible D gene (6 bases). Trimming took off 7 bases at V and 4 bases at J, with 16 bases between the two ends. Germline CDR1 reads LNHDA; CDR2 reads SQIVND (reference sequence). The CDR3 length is 14 residues. The DNA for the CDR3 is TGTGCCAGTAATCCGACAGGTGTTCTCACTGAAGCTTTCTTT. It specifies CASNPTGVLTEAFF. Looking up the rest from reference TRBV19 and TRBJ1-1 gives the full variable domain: DGGITQSPKYLFRKEGQNVTLSCEQNLNHDAMYWYRQDPGQGLRLIYYSQIVNDFQKGDIAEGYSVSREKKESFPLTVTSAQKNPTAFYLCASNPTGVLTEAFFGQGTRLTVV.

The J gene is TRBJ1-5, the V gene TRBV6-5; TRBD1 is a possible D gene (5 bases). Trimming cost V 2 bases and J 4 bases, with 6 bases left between them. The CDR3 runs to 13 residues. Germline values: CDR1 MNHEY, CDR2 SVGAGI. The CDR3 bases are TGTGCCAGCAGTTACGGGGGAAATCAGCCCCAGCATTTT. Translated: CASSYGGNQPQHF.

The chain has TRBV11-3 and TRBJ2-1; TRBD1 aligns across 7 bases. Germline CDR1 SGHNT, CDR2 YENEEA. V shed 3 bases, J shed 6 bases, and the junction held 8 bases outside the gene matches. This CDR3 contains 15 residues. CDR3 nucleotides: TGTGCCAGCAGCTTCAAGGGCGCAGGGGGCAATGAGCAGTTCTTC. Protein product: CASSFKGAGGNEQFF.

The rearrangement links TRBV2 to TRBJ2-1, with 8 positions matching TRBD1. With 6 bases clipped from V and 4 bases from J, the junction kept 5 bases outside the gene matches. There are 14 residues in the CDR3. Germline CDR1 is SNHLY and CDR2 is FYNNEI. The CDR3 here is CASRDREKYNEQFF. The CDR3 region has the DNA TGTGCCAGCAGGGACAGGGAGAAATACAATGAGCAGTTCTTC.

The V gene is TRBV7-8, the J gene TRBJ1-5; a possible D gene is TRBD1 (5 bases). The V gene lost 7 bases and the J gene lost 5 bases, with 15 bases spanning the gap. This CDR3 region has 14 residues. Germline assignment: CDR1 SGHVS and CDR2 FQNEAQ. CDR3 region: CASTPVTRDQPQHF. The CDR3 nucleotides read TGTGCCAGCACCCCCGTGACCAGGGATCAGCCCCAGCATTTT.

This clone was seen more than once but under ten times. V gene TRBV19 combines with J gene TRBJ1-5; no firm D call. Germline assignment: CDR1 LNHDA and CDR2 SQIVND (reference sequence). The CDR3 extends over 14 amino acids. Trimming removed 7 bases at V and 3 bases at J, with 13 bases between. As DNA, the CDR3 is TGTGCCAGTACGTTGGCACAGACCAATCAGCCCCAGCATTTT. It yields the protein CASTLAQTNQPQHF.

The rearrangement uses TRBV4-2 and TRBJ1-2; 11 nucleotides agree with TRBD1. CDR3 length equals 14 residues. Losses at the gene ends were 7 bases for V and 4 bases for J; bases not matched to a gene: 5. The germline V gene encodes CDR1 LGHNA and CDR2 YNFKEQ. CDR3 coding DNA: TGTGCCAGCAACACCGGGACAGGGGGCTATGGCTACACCTTC. Amino acids: CASNTGTGGYGYTF.

This clone has just a few counts. CDR3 region: CASRTPNTGELFF. In DNA, the CDR3 is TGTGCCAGTAGAACTCCTAACACCGGGGAGCTGTTTTTT. This sequence joins TRBV19 and TRBJ2-2; D gene unclear. CDR1 is LNHDA and CDR2 is SQIVND in the germline V gene (reference sequence). The CDR3 is made up of 13 amino acids. The V and J ends lost 6 bases and 2 bases respectively, with 7 bases between them.